This TCR beta chain was retrieved from a study of T-cell reconstitution after alpha-beta-depleted transplantation in children. Whole-study findings and limits: The origin of high day-60 TCRbeta diversity in some patients lay in surviving recipient T cells and thymic progenitors. There were reportedly several hundred expanded graft clones from which alpha-beta T cells came about two months after transplant. T-cell counts and diversity at one year following transplant were attributed mainly to newly produced T cells.

Germline V gene data show CDR1 as MNHEY and CDR2 as SMNVEV (reference sequence). J was trimmed by 6 bases and V by 10 bases; bases with no gene match: 10. This CDR3 comprises 15 residues. This clonotype was seen many times. Its antigen remains unknown. A library of TCRbeta sequences, prepared with unique molecular identifiers, was generated. Using its own MiXCR run on the PCR reads, TCRdb lists one record per CDR3 protein. The table has almost 500,000 distinct CDR3 sequences, about 11% seen once. This TCR derives from a child aged 2 to 15 with inherited bone marrow failure, due to receive a stem cell transplant. Sequencing was performed on PBMCs, taken before TCRalphabeta/CD19-depleted stem cell transplant. This rearrangement joins TRBV27 to TRBJ2-3; 13 bases line up with TRBD2. CDR3 bases: TGTGCCACCTCCCGGACTAGCGGGAGTTCTGATACGCAGTATTTT. Protein product: CATSRTSGSSDTQYF.